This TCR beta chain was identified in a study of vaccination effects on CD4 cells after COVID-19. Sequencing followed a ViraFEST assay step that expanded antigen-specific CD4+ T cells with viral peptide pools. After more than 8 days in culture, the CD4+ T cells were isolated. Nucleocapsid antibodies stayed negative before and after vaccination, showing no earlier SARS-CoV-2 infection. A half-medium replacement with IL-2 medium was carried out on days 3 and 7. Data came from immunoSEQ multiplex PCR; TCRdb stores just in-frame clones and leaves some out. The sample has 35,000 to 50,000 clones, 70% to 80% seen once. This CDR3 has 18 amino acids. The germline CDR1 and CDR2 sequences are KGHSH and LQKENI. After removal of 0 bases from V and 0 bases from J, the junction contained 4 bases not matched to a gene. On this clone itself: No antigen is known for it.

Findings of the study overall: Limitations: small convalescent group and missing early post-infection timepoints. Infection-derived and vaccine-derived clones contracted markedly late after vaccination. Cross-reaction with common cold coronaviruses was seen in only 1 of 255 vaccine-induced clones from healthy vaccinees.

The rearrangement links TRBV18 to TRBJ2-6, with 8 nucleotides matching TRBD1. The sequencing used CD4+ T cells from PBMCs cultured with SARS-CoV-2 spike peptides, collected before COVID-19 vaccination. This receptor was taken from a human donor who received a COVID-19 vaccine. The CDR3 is CASSPPEQGVSGANVLTF. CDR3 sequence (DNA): TGTGCCAGCTCACCACCGGAACAGGGGGTCTCTGGGGCCAACGTCCTGACTTTC. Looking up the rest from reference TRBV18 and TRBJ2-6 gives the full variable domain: NAGVMQNPRHLVRRRGQEARLRCSPMKGHSHVYWYRQLPEEGLKFMVYLQKENIIDESGMPKERFSAEFPKEGPSILRIQQVVRGDSAAYFCASSPPEQGVSGANVLTFGAGSRLTVL.